This TCR beta chain was recovered during a study of response to subunit inactivated influenza vaccine. Study-level points and caveats: Few new T cells, the authors suggested, are recruited by each seasonal influenza vaccination.

Germline V gives CDR1 KGHDR, CDR2 SFDVKD. Trimming shortened V by 6 bases and J by 0 bases, and 12 bases separated the two germline ends. The CDR3 is made up of 15 amino acids. About this clonotype: Its target is not known.

Each CDR3 protein is one row after TCRdb ran MiXCR on the RT-PCR reads. The sample records roughly 700,000 distinct CDR3 sequences, more than 15% being singletons. This chain links TRBV24-1 with TRBJ2-3; either TRBD1 or TRBD2 may supply D (5 bases each). This TCR came from a man aged 45-65 years who received an inactivated influenza vaccine. The sequencing used PBMCs from blood, collected 11 to 12 days after vaccination. The CDR3, as DNA: TGTGCCACCAGTCAGCCGGGACCTAGCACAGATACGCAGTATTTT. Its protein product is CATSQPGPSTDTQYF.